What follows are 9 T cell receptor beta chains derived from one specimen sequenced in a study of Graves' ophthalmopathy and Graves' hyperthyroidism. Amplification from RNA transcripts yielded the TCR beta CDR3 regions. HTBI primers were employed in first-round RT-PCR, then a second-round multiplex PCR followed. Each CDR3 protein gets one entry after TCRdb re-called the multiplex PCR reads with MiXCR. The table includes a few hundred thousand distinct CDR3 sequences, about 35% detected once. Material: peripheral blood or thyroid tissue (not recorded which). Receptors were obtained from an adult man with Graves' hyperthyroidism.

This clonotype was picked up many times. The chain combines TRBV7-8 with TRBJ1-2, with TRBD1 identical over 8 bases. The CDR3 runs to 16 residues. Germline V gene lookup returns CDR1 SGHVS and CDR2 FQNEAQ. The junction had 9 bases not matched to a gene; V was cut back by 5 bases and J by 1 base. The CDR3 DNA sequence: TGTGCCAGCAGCCTACTCGACAGGGGTGATAACTATGGCTACACCTTC. Amino acid sequence: CASSLLDRGDNYGYTF.

This clonotype was observed at least ten times. The chain has TRBV11-2 and TRBJ1-6; tentative D call: TRBD1 (5 bases). The ends were cut back, 5 bases at V and 7 bases at J, with 12 bases in the middle. CDR3 size: 14 residues. The germline V gene has CDR1 SGHAT and CDR2 FQNNGV. CDR3 sequence reads: CASSIDSPNSPLHF. CDR3 coding DNA: TGTGCCAGCAGCATCGACAGCCCCAATTCACCCCTCCACTTT.

The chain recombines TRBV7-2 with TRBJ2-7; 14 bases line up with TRBD2. CDR1 is SGHTA and CDR2 is FQGNSA in the germline V gene. The length of the CDR3 is 15 residues. J lost 5 bases, V lost 6 bases, and 6 bases had no gene match. CDR3: CASRPTSGGADEQYF. The CDR3, as DNA: TGTGCCAGCAGGCCGACTAGCGGGGGGGCCGACGAGCAGTACTTC. Together with reference TRBV7-2 and TRBJ2-7, the CDR3 gives the full variable domain: GAGVSQSPSNKVTEKGKDVELRCDPISGHTALYWYRQSLGQGLEFLIYFQGNSAPDKSGLPSDRFSAERTGGSVSTLTIQRTQQEDSAVYLCASRPTSGGADEQYFGPGTRLTVT.

This clonotype was counted at least ten times. The V gene is TRBV7-8, the J gene TRBJ1-5; no clear D. Germline CDR1 is SGHVS and CDR2 is FQNEAQ. There are 17 residues in the CDR3. Trimming removed 0 bases at V and 0 bases at J, with 12 bases between. As DNA, the CDR3 is TGTGCCAGCAGCTTAGCGGCAATTATGGATAGCAATCAGCCCCAGCATTTT. It is translated as CASSLAAIMDSNQPQHF.

The chain links TRBV28 to TRBJ2-7; 8 bases map to TRBD2. The CDR3 length is 16 residues. The V gene's germline CDR1 is MDHEN and CDR2 SYDVKM. Trimming took 3 bases from V and 3 from J; bases not matched to a gene: 10. The CDR3 region is CASSFLSSGGIYEQYF. CDR3 in DNA: TGTGCCAGCAGTTTCCTTTCGAGCGGGGGTATCTACGAGCAGTACTTC.

V is TRBV5-4 and J is TRBJ2-7; perhaps D is TRBD1 or TRBD2 (5 bases each). The CDR3 length is 13 residues. V lost 4 bases, J lost 2 bases, and 10 bases lay in between. Per the germline V gene, CDR1 is SGHNT and CDR2 is YYREEE (reference sequence). This CDR3 reads CASSTGAPYEQYF. CDR3 nucleotide sequence: TGTGCCAGCAGCACCGGGGCCCCCTACGAGCAGTACTTC.

This sequence joins TRBV7-2 and TRBJ1-3; 8 bases fit TRBD1. This CDR3 has 16 amino acids. Germline lookup yields CDR1 SGHTA and CDR2 FQGNSA. V shed 4 bases and J 0 bases; nucleotides not matched to a gene: 5. In DNA, the CDR3 is TGTGCCAGCAGCTCCTCAGGGGGCAGCTCTGGAAACACCATATATTTT. It encodes CASSSSGGSSGNTIYF. The full variable domain, completed using reference TRBV7-2 and TRBJ1-3, is GAGVSQSPSNKVTEKGKDVELRCDPISGHTALYWYRQSLGQGLEFLIYFQGNSAPDKSGLPSDRFSAERTGGSVSTLTIQRTQQEDSAVYLCASSSSGGSSGNTIYFGEGSWLTVV.

Many counts were recorded for this clonotype. The chain uses TRBV13 and TRBJ1-2; unclear D gene. The germline CDR1 and CDR2 sequences are PRHDT and FYEKMQ (reference sequence). V was pared by 5 bases and J by 8 bases, with 18 bases between. The CDR3 sequence is 14 residues long. As DNA, the CDR3 is TGTGCCAGCAGCACACAAGGCAGTTTGAGCGGCTACACCTTC. The encoded protein is CASSTQGSLSGYTF.

The chain is built from TRBV7-9 and TRBJ2-2, with D possibly TRBD2 on 5 matching bases. The CDR3 consists of 14 residues. V dropped 5 bases and J dropped 7 bases, with 14 bases sitting between them. CDR1 is SEHNR and CDR2 is FQNEAQ in the germline V gene (reference sequence). The CDR3 protein is CASSQDPGGGELFF. The CDR3 DNA is TGTGCCAGCAGCCAAGATCCCGGAGGCGGGGAGCTGTTTTTT.